This T cell receptor beta chain was recorded in a study of PD-1 blockade in mismatch repair-deficient tumors. In the study overall: Patients had approximately 13 mismatch repair-deficient cancer types and were previously treated and progressing.

In germline, CDR1 is ENHRY, CDR2 SYGVKD. V lost 4 bases and J 4 bases, leaving 17 bases between the germline ends. The CDR3 spans 16 residues. As for this clone: The antigen is unknown.

Whole-study findings and limits: After pembrolizumab, tumor-resident clones rose rapidly, then generally contracted before radiologic responses.

Clones were read by immunoSEQ multiplex PCR, and TCRdb kept only the in-frame ones, dropping some. The data show about 60,000 clones, approximately 90% seen once. TCRs were sequenced from three patients responding to pembrolizumab. The sequencing used peripheral blood, collected 52 weeks after starting pembrolizumab. The chain carries TRBV10-3 and TRBJ2-1; D gene ambiguous. This receptor was identified in an adult with mismatch repair-deficient cancer. The CDR3 DNA follows: TGTGCCATCAGTGTAGCAGATCAACTACGATACAATGAGCAGTTCTTC. It encodes CAISVADQLRYNEQFF.